These 17 T cell receptor beta chains share one sample of origin, sequenced in a study of identical twins. MiXCR, run by TCRdb on the 5' RACE reads, gives a single entry per CDR3 protein. The sample lists about 330,000 distinct CDR3 sequences, approximately 13% seen once, with about 7% in the top ten. These data were also filed under a second study, of yellow fever vaccine responses in identical twins.

The sequenced sample consisted of CD8+ T cells sorted from blood. Source of these receptors: a woman between 18 and 30 years old in good health.

The chain joins TRBV2 to TRBJ1-6; 7 bases are shared with TRBD1. The V and J ends lost 3 bases and 3 bases, in that order; junction bases with no gene match: 2. CDR1 SNHLY and CDR2 FYNNEI come from the germline V gene. The CDR3 length is 15 residues. The CDR3 here is CASSEGQNYNSPLHF. The CDR3 DNA follows: TGTGCCAGCAGTGAGGGACAGAACTATAATTCACCCCTCCACTTT.

J is TRBJ2-7 and V is TRBV9; D unresolved. Trimming took 3 bases from V and 4 from J, leaving 11 bases between them. This CDR3 has 13 amino acids. CDR1 and CDR2 (germline): SGDLS, YYNGEE. CDR3 sequence: CASSATFGYEQYF. CDR3 coding DNA: TGTGCCAGCAGCGCCACATTCGGGTACGAGCAGTACTTC.

This clonotype was counted many times. The chain joins TRBV7-8 to TRBJ1-1; D uncertain. Germline values: CDR1 SGHVS, CDR2 FQNEAQ. V was trimmed by 4 bases and J by 3 bases, leaving 27 bases between them. CDR3 size: 19 residues. DNA of the CDR3: TGTGCCAGCAGCTCCGAGGCGTTCGGGGAGCTCCACGGACACACTGAAGCTTTCTTT. It translates to CASSSEAFGELHGHTEAFF. The variable domain in full, completed from reference TRBV7-8 and TRBJ1-1, reads GAGVSQSPRYKVAKRGQDVALRCDPISGHVSLFWYQQALGQGPEFLTYFQNEAQLDKSGLPSDRFFAERPEGSVSTLKIQRTQQEDSAVYLCASSSEAFGELHGHTEAFFGQGTRLTVV.

This clonotype appeared a few times. V and J are TRBV9 and TRBJ2-1, with D uncertain. Germline V gene data show CDR1 as SGDLS and CDR2 as YYNGEE. CDR3 length: 13 residues. With 0 bases removed from V and 5 bases from J, the gap between germline ends came to 6 bases. The CDR3 here is CASSVGIHNEQFF. CDR3 bases: TGTGCCAGCAGCGTAGGAATCCACAATGAGCAGTTCTTC.

There are a few counts of this clonotype. The chain joins TRBV11-2 to TRBJ2-7; the D gene is possibly TRBD1 (6 bases). The germline V gene has CDR1 SGHAT and CDR2 FQNNGV. CDR3 length: 16 amino acids. The germline V and J ends were trimmed by 4 bases and 6 bases, with 22 bases remaining between them. The CDR3 loop is CASSSWYRASISEQYF. As DNA, the CDR3 is TGTGCCAGCAGCTCCTGGTACAGGGCATCTATATCCGAGCAGTACTTC.

V usage is TRBV2 and J usage is TRBJ1-5; no definite D call. V lost 6 bases to trimming and J lost 0 bases, with 15 bases between them. Germline V gene lookup returns CDR1 SNHLY and CDR2 FYNNEI. CDR3 length equals 16 residues. DNA of the CDR3: TGTGCCAGCAGAGCCGGGCAAAGTTATAGCAATCAGCCCCAGCATTTT. Protein sequence: CASRAGQSYSNQPQHF. Combining the CDR3 with reference TRBV2 and TRBJ1-5 gives the whole variable domain EPEVTQTPSHQVTQMGQEVILRCVPISNHLYFYWYRQILGQKVEFLVSFYNNEISEKSEIFDDQFSVERPDGSNFTLKIRSTKLEDSAMYFCASRAGQSYSNQPQHFGDGTRLSIL.

This clonotype was detected only a few times. The V gene is TRBV7-2, the J gene TRBJ2-7; D ambiguous. The V gene lost 1 base and the J gene lost 3 bases, with 13 bases spanning the gap. The CDR3 consists of 15 residues. From germline, CDR1 is SGHTA and CDR2 FQGNSA. CDR3 DNA: TGTGCCAGCAGCTTAGAATTGGGCGTAGTCTACGAGCAGTACGTC. This translates into CASSLELGVVYEQYV.

The CDR3 nucleotides are TGTGCCAGCAGCCGGGAGACCGCTATCACTGAAGCTTTCTTT. Amino acid sequence: CASSRETAITEAFF. The chain uses TRBV11-2 and TRBJ1-1; D unclear. V shed 5 bases and J shed 4 bases, with 14 bases lying between them. Per germline, CDR1 SGHAT and CDR2 FQNNGV. This CDR3 has 14 amino acids.

This clonotype has just a few counts. J is TRBJ2-1 and V is TRBV20-1; TRBD1 matches 7 bases. The germline V gene has CDR1 DFQATT and CDR2 SNEGSKA (reference sequence). J was trimmed by 6 bases and V by 5 bases; bases with no gene match: 7. CDR3 length: 13 amino acids. The CDR3 here is CSAGTGTVNEQFF. The CDR3 nucleotides are TGCAGTGCTGGAACCGGGACAGTCAATGAGCAGTTCTTC.

The chain recombines TRBV29-1 with TRBJ2-7, with TRBD2 identical over 7 bases. The junction had 10 bases not matched to a gene; V was cut back by 4 bases and J by 4 bases. The V gene's germline CDR1 is SQVTM and CDR2 ANQGSEA. The CDR3 is 14 amino acids. The CDR3 loop is CSVVGGSVFYEQYF. The CDR3 nucleotides are TGCAGCGTTGTCGGCGGGAGCGTGTTTTACGAGCAGTACTTC.

The genes are TRBV15 and TRBJ2-1; the match to TRBD2 covers 12 bases. Looked up from germline, CDR1 is LNHNV and CDR2 is YYDKDF (reference sequence). The CDR3 totals 12 residues. Trimming cost V 5 bases and J 13 bases; bases outside gene matches: 3. CDR3 in DNA: TGTGCCACCAGCGGGACTAGCGGGCACCAGTTCTTC. This translates into CATSGTSGHQFF.

This clonotype was seen only a few times. This chain uses TRBV12-3 or TRBV12-4 with TRBJ2-1; 8 nucleotides match TRBD2. The V segment lost 6 bases and the J segment 9 bases; nucleotides outside the gene matches: 13. This CDR3 is built from 15 residues. CDR3 protein: CASRKGASGLGEQFF. DNA of the CDR3: TGTGCCAGCAGGAAAGGGGCTAGCGGGTTAGGTGAGCAGTTCTTC.

This rearrangement joins TRBV27 to TRBJ2-5; D not certain. The CDR3 spans 17 residues. Germline loops: CDR1 MNHEY, CDR2 SMNVEV (reference sequence). V lost 3 bases and J 5 bases, leaving 22 bases between the germline ends. For the CDR3, the DNA is TGTGCCAGCAGTTTTTATCCTCGGCGGCCGCTATCGGAGACCCAGTACTTC. Its protein product is CASSFYPRRPLSETQYF.

This clonotype was seen many times. This sequence joins TRBV7-9 and TRBJ2-7; D is unresolved. Trimming took 2 bases from V and 2 from J, leaving 7 bases between them. The CDR3 has 13 residues. Germline CDR1 is SEHNR and CDR2 is FQNEAQ (reference sequence). The chain's CDR3 is CASSLLSPYEQYF. Here the CDR3 DNA reads TGTGCCAGCAGCTTACTGAGCCCCTACGAGCAGTACTTC.

The gene calls are TRBV6-2 or TRBV6-3 and TRBJ2-7; TRBD2 is a possible D gene (6 bases). This CDR3 is built from 14 residues. V shed 2 bases and J shed 1 base, with 9 bases lying between them. Germline CDR1 and CDR2: MNHEY and SVGEGT. For the CDR3, the DNA is TGTGCCAGCAGTTACGGTGGGGGGTCCTACGAGCAGTACTTC. The encoded protein is CASSYGGGSYEQYF.

In its sample, this clonotype was seen many times. The chain has TRBV12-3 or TRBV12-4 and TRBJ2-7, with unresolved D. V was trimmed by 0 bases and J by 3 bases, leaving 9 bases between them. This CDR3 is built from 14 residues. Here the CDR3 reads CASSLALDIYEQYF. Here the CDR3 DNA reads TGTGCCAGCAGTTTAGCCCTCGACATCTACGAGCAGTACTTC.

This clonotype showed up many times. The junction shows a germline mismatch at one end, possibly a read error. CDR3 residues: CASSLGESSYNEQFF. The CDR3 coding sequence is TGTGCCAGCAGTTTAGGAGAGAGCTCCTACAATGAGCAGTTCTTC. The J gene is TRBJ2-1, the V gene TRBV5-1; D call uncertain. This CDR3 is 15 amino acids long. CDR1 and CDR2 (germline): SGHRS, YFSETQ.